This entry is about one T cell receptor (beta chain). What it binds is unknown. Germline V CDR1 and CDR2: SGHNT, YYREEE (reference sequence). The CDR3 runs to 15 residues. Losses at the gene ends were 3 bases for V and 3 bases for J; bases not matched to a gene: 4. The data were taken from a study of OX40 agonist ivuxolimab in advanced cancers. Study-level information: Allowance was made for prior anti-PD-1, anti-PD-L1 or anti-CTLA-4 therapy, and roughly 40% had some.

Measured with immunoSEQ multiplex PCR; TCRdb has only the in-frame clones, and not every one. The table records some 60,000 clones, 75% to 90% of them present only once. Exclusion of a patient followed from autoimmune disease history or systemic immunosuppression. Findings of the study overall: On average, a greater number of expanded clones characterised CD8+ T cells relative to CD4+.

The sequences come from CD4+ or CD8+ T cells sorted from blood, collected in a trial of the OX40 agonist ivuxolimab. V usage is TRBV5-4 and J usage is TRBJ1-1; TRBD1 matches 11 bases. The TCR originated in an adult with an advanced solid tumor such as melanoma, head and neck, liver or kidney cancer. CDR3 protein: CASSSRDRGDTEAFF. CDR3 nucleotide sequence: TGTGCCAGCAGCTCCCGGGACAGGGGGGACACTGAAGCTTTCTTT.